This T cell receptor beta chain was sequenced during a study of OX40 agonist ivuxolimab in advanced cancers. About the study: Ivuxolimab, an antibody that agonizes OX40 (CD134), was administered to the patients. At 75% to 90% male, the cohort had a mean age of about 60 years, ranging from about 20 to 79.

Note on this clone: Its antigen is as yet unknown.

Blood samples were obtained at baseline, cycle 4 day 1, and cycle 7 day 1. Study results and caveats: The average count of expanded clones was higher among CD8+ T cells than among CD4+.

The data were produced by immunoSEQ multiplex PCR, yet TCRdb's version contains in-frame clones alone and is incomplete. The sample includes around 67,000 clones, roughly 80% of them seen just once. Trimming stripped 10 bases from V and 6 bases from J, with 24 bases between. This CDR3 region has 15 residues. Germline CDR1 and CDR2: LNHDA and SQIVND (reference sequence). This TCR was recovered from an adult with an advanced solid tumor such as melanoma, head and neck, liver or kidney cancer. This chain links TRBV19 with TRBJ1-1; D not certain. Sequencing was performed on CD4+ or CD8+ T cells sorted from blood, taken in a trial of the OX40 agonist ivuxolimab. The CDR3 DNA sequence: TGTGCCATACGAAAGGATTTGGGAGGTATGGCTGAAGCTTTCTTT. Protein product: CAIRKDLGGMAEAFF.